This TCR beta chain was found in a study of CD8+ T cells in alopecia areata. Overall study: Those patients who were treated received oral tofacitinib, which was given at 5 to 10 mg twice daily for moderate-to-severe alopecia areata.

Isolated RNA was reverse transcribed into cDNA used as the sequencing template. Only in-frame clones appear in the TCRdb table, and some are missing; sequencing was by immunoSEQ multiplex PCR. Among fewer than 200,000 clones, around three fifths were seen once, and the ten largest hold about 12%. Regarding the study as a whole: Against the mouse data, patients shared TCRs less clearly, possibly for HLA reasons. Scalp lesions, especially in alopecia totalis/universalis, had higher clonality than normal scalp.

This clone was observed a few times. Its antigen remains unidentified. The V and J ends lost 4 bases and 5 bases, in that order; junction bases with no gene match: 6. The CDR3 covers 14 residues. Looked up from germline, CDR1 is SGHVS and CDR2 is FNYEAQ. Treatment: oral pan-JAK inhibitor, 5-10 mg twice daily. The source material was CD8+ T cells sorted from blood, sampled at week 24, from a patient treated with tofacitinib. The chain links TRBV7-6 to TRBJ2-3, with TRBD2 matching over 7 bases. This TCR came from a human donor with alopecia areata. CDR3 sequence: CASSWSGVGDTQYF. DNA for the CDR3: TGTGCCAGCAGCTGGAGCGGGGTAGGAGATACGCAGTATTTT. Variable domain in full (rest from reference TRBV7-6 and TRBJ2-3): GAGVSQSPRYKVTKRGQDVALRCDPISGHVSLYWYRQALGQGPEFLTYFNYEAQQDKSGLPNDRFSAERPEGSISTLTIQRTEQRDSAMYRCASSWSGVGDTQYFGPGTRLTVL.